These T cell receptor beta chains were read from a single sample in a study of identical twins. Via MiXCR, TCRdb re-called the 5' RACE reads, giving one row per CDR3 protein. The sample lists more than 400,000 distinct CDR3 sequences, about 16% occurring once. These data also featured in a second study, about yellow fever vaccine responses in identical twins.

The sample was CD4+ T cells sorted from blood. The receptor source for this set is a woman aged 18-29 years in good health. The CDR3 runs from the conserved cysteine through the conserved F or W. The D gene is left open where the match is weak. Not all rows give a size; the values are once, few, many and, for expanded clones, a class.

v_call	d_call	clone_size	j_call	cdr3_nt	cdr3_aa
TRBV11-2	.	.	TRBJ2-1	TGTGCCAGCAGTGAACTACCCCCCTACAATGAGCAGTTCTTC	CASSELPPYNEQFF
TRBV12-3/TRBV12-4	TRBD2	many	TRBJ2-1	TGTGCCAGCACTCGACGATCGAAGACTAGCGCAGTTTACAATGAGCAGTTCTTC	CASTRRSKTSAVYNEQFF
TRBV5-1	.	.	TRBJ2-1	TGCGCCAGCAGCTTGGGGGAGCCATACAATGAGCAGTTCTTC	CASSLGEPYNEQFF
TRBV20-1	.	.	TRBJ2-3	TGCAGTGCTAGAGAGGGTGGAGCCCACGGGGCGCAGTATTTT	CSAREGGAHGAQYF
TRBV6-4	.	.	TRBJ2-2	TGTGCCAGCAGTGTAGAGGAAGACACCGGGGAGCTGTTTTTT	CASSVEEDTGELFF
TRBV7-6	.	few	TRBJ1-5	TGTGCCAGCAGCTTAGGGCCAGGACCGAATCAGCCCCAGCATTTT	CASSLGPGPNQPQHF
TRBV5-1	.	few	TRBJ2-5	TGCGCCAGCAGCTTGGTTGTCGAGGGCCAAGAGACCCAGTACTTC	CASSLVVEGQETQYF
TRBV12-3/TRBV12-4	.	many	TRBJ2-1	TGTGCCAGCAGTTTGGGGGGTAGGGGTGAGCAGTTCTTC	CASSLGGRGEQFF
TRBV29-1	TRBD1	.	TRBJ2-5	TGCAGCGTTACAACCGGGACAGGGGAAGAGACCCAGTACTTC	CSVTTGTGEETQYF
TRBV19	.	.	TRBJ1-1	TGTGCCAGTAGTAACGACGTTAACACTGAAGCTTTCTTT	CASSNDVNTEAFF
TRBV20-1	.	few	TRBJ1-1	TGCAGTGCCCGGTGGGGGGGAGGCACTGAAGCTTTCTTT	CSARWGGGTEAFF
TRBV10-2	.	.	TRBJ1-1	TGCGCCAGCACCAGGACACGCATGAACACTGAAGCTTTCTTT	CASTRTRMNTEAFF
TRBV5-1	.	.	TRBJ1-6	TGCGCCAGCATCCGGTCTCCACCCCTCCACTTT	CASIRSPPLHF
TRBV12-3/TRBV12-4	.	.	TRBJ2-5	TGTGCCAGCAAAATAACAGGGACCCAAGAGACCCAGTACTTC	CASKITGTQETQYF